The clone carrying this T cell receptor (beta chain) was seen ten or more times. The data stem from a study of T cells in Graves' hyperthyroidism and ophthalmopathy. This CDR3 is built from 14 residues. Germline CDR1 ENHRY, CDR2 SYGVKD. With V trimmed by 5 bases and J by 6 bases, 5 bases remained unmatched. Researchers amplified the TCR beta CDR3 regions from RNA transcripts. The primer set for the first-round RT-PCR of the TCR CDR3 was HTBI. TCRdb reprocessed the multiplex PCR reads with MiXCR, giving one entry per CDR3 protein. The data contain hundreds of thousands of distinct CDR3 sequences, roughly 32% of them seen just once; the ten biggest clones take up around a third.

The chain carries TRBV10-3 and TRBJ1-5, with TRBD1 matching over 9 bases. The receptor's source is a woman aged 40-49 years with Graves' hyperthyroidism. What was sequenced was blood. DNA of the CDR3: TGTGCCATCAGTCCCGGACAGGGGAGTCAGCCCCAGCATTTT. Protein: CAISPGQGSQPQHF.